The 24 T cell receptor beta chains in this list originate from one sample, sequenced in a study of shared clonotypes between healthy human individuals. Data came from immunoSEQ multiplex PCR; TCRdb stores just in-frame clones and leaves some out. The data hold around 700,000 clones, with 74% observed a single time. Sequenced material: memory CD4+ T cells sorted from blood. Subset defined: CD45RA-negative fraction. These receptor sequences come from a young woman in good health.

This clone was picked up one time. The chain joins TRBV11-3 to TRBJ2-1; 11 bases map to TRBD2. There are 15 residues in the CDR3. The V gene end was trimmed by 0 bases and the J gene end by 5 bases; junction bases not matched to a gene: 0. Germline V lookup: CDR1 SGHNT, CDR2 YENEEA. CDR3 DNA: TGTGCCAGCAGCTTAGAGGGACTAGCGGACAATGAGCAGTTCTTC. This translates into CASSLEGLADNEQFF.

V gene TRBV4-2 combines with J gene TRBJ2-1, with TRBD1 as a possible D gene (7 bases). The V gene's germline CDR1 is LGHNA and CDR2 YNFKEQ. The CDR3 has 18 amino acids. V dropped 0 bases and J dropped 6 bases, with 21 bases sitting between them. The CDR3 coding sequence is TGTGCCAGCAGCCAAGATGGAACGAAGGCAGGGGGACTCAATGAGCAGTTCTTC. It is translated as CASSQDGTKAGGLNEQFF.

V and J are TRBV6-5 and TRBJ2-1; D is ambiguous. Trimming stripped 5 bases from V and 5 bases from J, with 4 bases between. Germline-derived CDR1 and CDR2 are MNHEY and SVGAGI. The CDR3 is 11 amino acids. The CDR3 bases are TGTGCCAGCAGTCAAAACAATGAGCAGTTCTTC. Its protein product is CASSQNNEQFF.

CDR3 in DNA: TGTGCCAGCAGCGCCCACGTGTCTAGCGGTCAGAATGAGCAGTTCTTC. This translates into CASSAHVSSGQNEQFF. The chain has TRBV9 and TRBJ2-1; TRBD2 agrees at 7 bases. Looked up from germline, CDR1 is SGDLS and CDR2 is YYNGEE. The CDR3 runs 16 residues. After removal of 3 bases from V and 7 bases from J, the junction contained 13 bases not matched to a gene.

In DNA form, the CDR3 reads TGTGCCAGCAGTCTGGGTCCTCCGCAGGCAGATACGCAGTATTTT. This codes for CASSLGPPQADTQYF. V is TRBV2 and J is TRBJ2-3, with unresolved D. The CDR3 has 15 amino acids. CDR1 is SNHLY and CDR2 is FYNNEI in the germline V gene. The ends were cut back, 5 bases at V and 4 bases at J, with 16 bases in the middle.

V and J are TRBV11-3 and TRBJ1-5, with D possibly being TRBD1 (5 bases). The CDR3 spans 13 residues. Germline V CDR1 and CDR2: SGHNT, YENEEA. V lost 5 bases, J lost 5 bases, and 10 bases lay in between. This CDR3 reads CASSRFRDQPQHF. In DNA form, the CDR3 reads TGTGCCAGCAGCAGATTCAGGGATCAGCCCCAGCATTTT.

This clone occurred a few times. The chain combines TRBV29-1 with TRBJ1-1; 7 bases line up with TRBD1. The V gene's germline CDR1 is SQVTM and CDR2 ANQGSEA. CDR3 length: 12 residues. Trimming removed 4 bases from V and 5 bases from J; junction bases left unmatched: 4. The CDR3, as DNA: TGCAGCGTTGGGCACAGGGGAACTGAAGCTTTCTTT. This codes for CSVGHRGTEAFF.

The V call is TRBV21-1, the J call TRBJ2-2; the D segment call TRBD1 is taken from the table without a DNA check. TRBV21-1 has pseudogene status. This CDR3 has 14 residues. DNA for the CDR3: TGTGCCAGCAGCCCCAAGGGGTGCACCGGGGAGCTGTTTTTT. Residues: CASSPKGCTGELFF.

This chain connects TRBV28 to TRBJ2-5, with unresolved D. Trimming took off 4 bases at V and 2 bases at J, with 14 bases between the two ends. Germline CDR1 reads MDHEN; CDR2 reads SYDVKM. This CDR3 region has 15 residues. The CDR3: CASSSLIRPQETQYF. The CDR3 DNA is TGTGCCAGCAGTTCCCTTATACGTCCGCAAGAGACCCAGTACTTC.

This chain links TRBV7-9 with TRBJ1-2; D remains ambiguous. The germline V and J ends were trimmed by 5 bases and 5 bases, with 9 bases remaining between them. The CDR3 is 12 residues long. Germline-derived CDR1 and CDR2 are SEHNR and FQNEAQ (reference sequence). The CDR3 DNA reads TGTGCCAGCAGCCCGATAGCATATGGCTACACCTTC. Amino acid sequence: CASSPIAYGYTF.

This clone has a single count. V is TRBV28 and J is TRBJ1-5; D ambiguous. V dropped 7 bases and J dropped 1 base, with 5 bases sitting between them. In germline, CDR1 is MDHEN, CDR2 SYDVKM. This CDR3 region has 12 residues. DNA for the CDR3: TGTGCCAGCACAGAGAGCAATCAGCCCCAGCATTTT. Encoded protein: CASTESNQPQHF. Variable domain in full (rest from reference TRBV28 and TRBJ1-5): DVKVTQSSRYLVKRTGEKVFLECVQDMDHENMFWYRQDPGLGLRLIYFSYDVKMKEKGDIPEGYSVSREKKERFSLILESASTNQTSMYLCASTESNQPQHFGDGTRLSIL.

The DNA for the CDR3 is TGTGCCAGCAGTTTCGGGACCACGAACACAGATACGCAGTATTTT. The encoded protein is CASSFGTTNTDTQYF. The V gene is TRBV5-4, the J gene TRBJ2-3, with D perhaps given as TRBD1 or TRBD2 (5 bases each). Germline V gives CDR1 SGHNT, CDR2 YYREEE (reference sequence). The CDR3 has 15 residues. V was trimmed by 5 bases and J by 2 bases, leaving 15 bases between them.

This clone has only a few counts. The V and J genes are TRBV7-9 and TRBJ1-1; 7 bases map to TRBD1. The CDR3 is made up of 15 amino acids. Germline V lookup: CDR1 SEHNR, CDR2 FQNEAQ (reference sequence). The V segment lost 5 bases and the J segment 4 bases; nucleotides outside the gene matches: 10. The CDR3 DNA sequence: TGTGCCAGCAGCGCTCTACAGGGGAAGGGCACTGAAGCTTTCTTT. It is translated as CASSALQGKGTEAFF.

The chain uses TRBV12-5 and TRBJ2-2, with D tentatively TRBD2 (7 bases). This CDR3 is 14 amino acids long. Germline V gene sequence: CDR1 LGHNT, CDR2 FRNRAP. Deletions cut 6 bases from V and 6 bases from J, with 14 bases between. As DNA, the CDR3 is TGTGCTAGTGGATCGGGGGGCGGGTCCGGGGAGCTGTTTTTT. Its protein is CASGSGGGSGELFF.

CDR3 nucleotide sequence: TGCGCCAGCAGCCCCTACGGACTAGCGGCCTACAATGAGCAGTTCTTC. Amino acids: CASSPYGLAAYNEQFF. The genes are TRBV4-1 and TRBJ2-1; 10 nucleotides align to TRBD2. Germline CDR1 MGHRA, CDR2 YSYEKL. Trimming at V came to 4 bases and at J to 2 bases, leaving 5 bases not matched to a gene. This CDR3 comprises 16 residues.

This clone turned up a few times. The chain combines TRBV18 with TRBJ2-1; 7 positions agree with TRBD2. The CDR3 has 16 residues. Germline-derived CDR1 and CDR2 are KGHSH and LQKENI. The V gene end was trimmed by 2 bases and the J gene end by 6 bases; junction bases not matched to a gene: 10. This CDR3 is CASSPSWASGGNEQFF. DNA of the CDR3: TGTGCCAGCTCACCATCTTGGGCTAGCGGAGGCAATGAGCAGTTCTTC.

This clone appeared a few times. The chain combines TRBV5-5 with TRBJ2-1, with D possibly being TRBD2 (6 bases). V lost 3 bases, J lost 8 bases, and 18 bases lay in between. In germline, CDR1 is SGHKS, CDR2 YYEKEE (reference sequence). This CDR3 has 15 residues. CDR3 loop: CASSSQPGGLDEQFF. In DNA form, the CDR3 reads TGTGCCAGCAGCTCCCAGCCCGGGGGTCTCGATGAGCAGTTCTTC.

The J gene is TRBJ1-1, the V gene TRBV12-5; 7 bases line up with TRBD1. V shed 1 base, J shed 2 bases, and the junction held 7 bases outside the gene matches. Per the germline V gene, CDR1 is LGHNT and CDR2 is FRNRAP. The CDR3 is 16 amino acids. CDR3 coding DNA: TGTGCTAGTGGTTTGGCAAGACAGGGAGGAAACACTGAAGCTTTCTTT. Its translation: CASGLARQGGNTEAFF.

The chain joins TRBV9 to TRBJ2-3; the D is unclear. The CDR3 is 14 amino acids. Per germline, CDR1 SGDLS and CDR2 YYNGEE. V dropped 1 base and J dropped 6 bases, with 12 bases sitting between them. The CDR3 here is CASSVRSSMDTQYF. The CDR3 region has the DNA TGTGCCAGCAGCGTAAGGTCGAGCATGGATACGCAGTATTTT.

This clone was observed many times. Other DNA variants within this sample encode the same CDR3. This chain uses TRBV6-1 with TRBJ1-1; D uncertain. The CDR3 is made up of 13 amino acids. Germline assignment: CDR1 MNHNS and CDR2 SASEGT. The V end was cut by 3 bases, the J end by 1 base, with 6 bases between. This CDR3 reads CASSDRENTEAFF. CDR3 nucleotides: TGTGCCAGCAGTGATCGGGAGAACACTGAAGCTTTCTTT.

This sequence joins TRBV2 and TRBJ2-4, with D perhaps being TRBD1 or TRBD2 (5 bases each). CDR1 is SNHLY, CDR2 FYNNEI, per germline. The V end was cut by 4 bases, the J end by 4 bases, with 8 bases between. CDR3 length equals 13 residues. The CDR3 reads CASSGGTKNIQYF. CDR3 nucleotides: TGTGCCAGCAGTGGAGGGACGAAAAACATTCAGTACTTC.

This chain links TRBV15 with TRBJ1-2; D not resolved. This CDR3 has 14 residues. V lost 2 bases, J lost 4 bases, and 11 bases lay in between. Per germline, CDR1 LNHNV and CDR2 YYDKDF (reference sequence). In DNA form, the CDR3 reads TGTGCCACCAGCAGATCCGGAGTAAGCTATGGCTACACCTTC. This translates into CATSRSGVSYGYTF. Filled out from reference TRBV15 and TRBJ1-2, the complete variable domain reads DAMVIQNPRYQVTQFGKPVTLSCSQTLNHNVMYWYQQKSSQAPKLLFHYYDKDFNNEADTPDNFQSRRPNTSFCFLDIRSPGLGDTAMYLCATSRSGVSYGYTFGSGTRLTVV.

The V and J genes are TRBV5-4 and TRBJ2-3; tentatively, D is TRBD1 (7 bases). Germline V gives CDR1 SGHNT, CDR2 YYREEE (reference sequence). The CDR3 has 17 amino acids. V lost 4 bases and J 3 bases, leaving 21 bases between the germline ends. CDR3 DNA sequence: TGTGCCAGCAGCCAAGATTCGGGACAGAGCGGGACAGATACGCAGTATTTT. It specifies CASSQDSGQSGTDTQYF. The entire variable domain, with the rest obtained from reference TRBV5-4 and TRBJ2-3, is as follows: ETGVTQSPTHLIKTRGQQVTLRCSSQSGHNTVSWYQQALGQGPQFIFQYYREEENGRGNFPPRFSGLQFPNYSSELNVNALELDDSALYLCASSQDSGQSGTDTQYFGPGTRLTVL.

CDR3 bases: TGTGCCAGCAAGTCCTCAGGGGGCGATCGTTCTCTGGAGACCCAGTACTTC. It is translated as CASKSSGGDRSLETQYF. This chain links TRBV2 with TRBJ2-5; 8 bases map to TRBD1. This CDR3 is 17 amino acids long. Germline V lookup: CDR1 SNHLY, CDR2 FYNNEI. V lost 7 bases to trimming and J lost 5 bases; unmatched junction nucleotides: 18. Variable domain in full (rest from reference TRBV2 and TRBJ2-5): EPEVTQTPSHQVTQMGQEVILRCVPISNHLYFYWYRQILGQKVEFLVSFYNNEISEKSEIFDDQFSVERPDGSNFTLKIRSTKLEDSAMYFCASKSSGGDRSLETQYFGPGTRLLVL.